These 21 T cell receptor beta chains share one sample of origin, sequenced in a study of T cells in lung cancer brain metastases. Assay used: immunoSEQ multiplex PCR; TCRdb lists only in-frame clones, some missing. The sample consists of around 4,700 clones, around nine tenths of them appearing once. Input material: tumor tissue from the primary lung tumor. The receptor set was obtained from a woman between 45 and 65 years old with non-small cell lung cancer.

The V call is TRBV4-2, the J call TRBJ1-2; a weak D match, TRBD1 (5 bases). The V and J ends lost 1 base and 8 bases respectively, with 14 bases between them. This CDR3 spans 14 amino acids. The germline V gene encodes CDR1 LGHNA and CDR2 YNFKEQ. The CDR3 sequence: CASSQAGPGMGYTF. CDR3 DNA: TGTGCCAGCAGCCAAGCGGGGCCGGGGATGGGCTACACCTTC.

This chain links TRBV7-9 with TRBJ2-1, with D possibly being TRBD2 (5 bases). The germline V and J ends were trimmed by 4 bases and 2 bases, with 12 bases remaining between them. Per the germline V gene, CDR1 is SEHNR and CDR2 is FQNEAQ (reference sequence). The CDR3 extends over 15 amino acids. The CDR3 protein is CASSSGIGTYNEQFF. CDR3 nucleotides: TGTGCCAGCAGCTCGGGAATCGGGACCTACAATGAGCAGTTCTTC.

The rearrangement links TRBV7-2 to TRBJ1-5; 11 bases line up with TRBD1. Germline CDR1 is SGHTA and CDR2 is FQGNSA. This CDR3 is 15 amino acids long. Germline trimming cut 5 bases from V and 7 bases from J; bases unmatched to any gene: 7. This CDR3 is CASSAGQGVGQPQHF. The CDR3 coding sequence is TGTGCCAGCAGCGCGGGACAGGGGGTAGGACAGCCCCAGCATTTT.

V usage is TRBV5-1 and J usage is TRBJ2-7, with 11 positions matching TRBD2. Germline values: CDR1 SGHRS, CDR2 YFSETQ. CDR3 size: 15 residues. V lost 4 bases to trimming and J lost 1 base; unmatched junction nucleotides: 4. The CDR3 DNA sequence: TGCGCCAGCAGCCCCCGACTAGCGGGGTCCTACGAGCAGTACTTC. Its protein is CASSPRLAGSYEQYF.

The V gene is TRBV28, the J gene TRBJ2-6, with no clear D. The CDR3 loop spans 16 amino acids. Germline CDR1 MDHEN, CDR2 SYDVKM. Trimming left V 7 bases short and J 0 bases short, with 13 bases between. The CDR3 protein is CASTPTRLSGANVLTF. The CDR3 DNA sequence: TGTGCCAGCACCCCTACGCGGCTCTCTGGGGCCAACGTCCTGACTTTC.

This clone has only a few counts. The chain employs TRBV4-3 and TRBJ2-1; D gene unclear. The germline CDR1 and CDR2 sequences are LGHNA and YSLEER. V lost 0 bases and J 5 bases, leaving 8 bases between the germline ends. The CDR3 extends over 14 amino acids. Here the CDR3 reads CASSQDLNDNEQFF. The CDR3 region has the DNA TGCGCCAGCAGCCAAGATCTTAATGACAATGAGCAGTTCTTC.

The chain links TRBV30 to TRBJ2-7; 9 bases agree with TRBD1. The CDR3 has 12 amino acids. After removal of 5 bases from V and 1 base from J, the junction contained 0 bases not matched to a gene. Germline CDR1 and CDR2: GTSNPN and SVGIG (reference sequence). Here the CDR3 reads CAWGQGSYEQYF. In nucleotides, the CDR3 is TGTGCCTGGGGACAGGGGTCCTACGAGCAGTACTTC.

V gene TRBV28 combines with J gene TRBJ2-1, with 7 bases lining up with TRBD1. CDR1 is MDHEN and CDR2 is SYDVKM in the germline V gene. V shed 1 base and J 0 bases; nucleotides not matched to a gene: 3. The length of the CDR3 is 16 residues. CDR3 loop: CASSLYAGGSYNEQFF. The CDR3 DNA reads TGTGCCAGCAGTTTATATGCAGGGGGCTCCTACAATGAGCAGTTCTTC.

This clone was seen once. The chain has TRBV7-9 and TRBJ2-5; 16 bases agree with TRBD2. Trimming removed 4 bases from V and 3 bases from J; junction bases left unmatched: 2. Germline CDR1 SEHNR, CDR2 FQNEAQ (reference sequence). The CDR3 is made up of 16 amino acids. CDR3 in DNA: TGTGCCAGCAGCTGGGGGACTAGCGGGAGGGAAGAGACCCAGTACTTC. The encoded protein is CASSWGTSGREETQYF.

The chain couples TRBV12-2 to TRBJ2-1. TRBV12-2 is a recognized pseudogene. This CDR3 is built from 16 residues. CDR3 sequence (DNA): TGTGCAAGTCTCCTTCATGGGACCCCGACCTACAATGAGCAGTTCTTC. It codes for CASLLHGTPTYNEQFF.

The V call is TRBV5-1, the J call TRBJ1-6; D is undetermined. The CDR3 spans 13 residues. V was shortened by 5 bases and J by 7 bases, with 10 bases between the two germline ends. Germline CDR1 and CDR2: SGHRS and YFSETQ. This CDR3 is CASRLEENSPLHF. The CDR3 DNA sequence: TGCGCCAGCAGACTAGAAGAGAATTCACCCCTCCACTTT.

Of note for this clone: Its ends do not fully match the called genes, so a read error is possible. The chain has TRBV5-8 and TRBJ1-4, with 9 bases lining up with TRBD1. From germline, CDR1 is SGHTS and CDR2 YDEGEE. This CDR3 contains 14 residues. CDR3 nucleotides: TGTGCCAGCAGACGGACAGGGGCTAATAAAAAACTGTTTTTT. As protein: CASRRTGANKKLFF.

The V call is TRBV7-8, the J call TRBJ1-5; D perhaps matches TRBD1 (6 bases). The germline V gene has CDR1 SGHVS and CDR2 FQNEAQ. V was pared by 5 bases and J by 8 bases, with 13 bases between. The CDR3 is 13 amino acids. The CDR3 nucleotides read TGTGCCAGCAGCAAAGACAGGCGCGAGCCCCAGCATTTT. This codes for CASSKDRREPQHF.

The CDR3 DNA sequence: TGTGCCAGCAGCAGACGGACAGGGACCTATCAAGAGACCCAGTACTTC. This sequence encodes CASSRRTGTYQETQYF. This rearrangement joins TRBV7-9 to TRBJ2-5; 8 bases map to TRBD1. The germline CDR1 and CDR2 sequences are SEHNR and FQNEAQ (reference sequence). The CDR3 has 16 amino acids. V lost 5 bases, J lost 2 bases, and 10 bases stayed unmatched. The full variable domain, with the rest looked up from reference TRBV7-9 and TRBJ2-5, is DTGVSQNPRHKITKRGQNVTFRCDPISEHNRLYWYRQTLGQGPEFLTYFQNEAQLEKSRLLSDRFSAERPKGSFSTLEIQRTEQGDSAMYLCASSRRTGTYQETQYFGPGTRLLVL.

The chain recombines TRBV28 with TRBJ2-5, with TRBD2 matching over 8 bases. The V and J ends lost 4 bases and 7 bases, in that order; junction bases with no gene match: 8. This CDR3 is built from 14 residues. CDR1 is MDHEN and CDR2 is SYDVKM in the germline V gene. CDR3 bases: TGTGCCAGCAGTTCGGGGGGGGCACGGGGGACCCAGTACTTC. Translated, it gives CASSSGGARGTQYF.

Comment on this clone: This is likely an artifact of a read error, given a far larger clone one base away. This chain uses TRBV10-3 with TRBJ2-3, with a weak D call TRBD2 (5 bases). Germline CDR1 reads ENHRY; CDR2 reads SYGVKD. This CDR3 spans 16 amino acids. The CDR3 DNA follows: TGTGCCATCAGCTTGGGAGCTGAAGCTAGCATAGATACGCAGTATTTT. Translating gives CAISLGAEASIDTQYF.

The CDR3 spells CASSFESGEQYF. The DNA for the CDR3 is TGCGCCAGCAGCTTTGAAAGCGGTGAGCAGTACTTC. The V call is TRBV5-1, the J call TRBJ2-7; maybe TRBD2 (5 bases). The V end was cut by 2 bases, the J end by 7 bases, with 10 bases between. The CDR3 has 12 residues. Germline assignment: CDR1 SGHRS and CDR2 YFSETQ.

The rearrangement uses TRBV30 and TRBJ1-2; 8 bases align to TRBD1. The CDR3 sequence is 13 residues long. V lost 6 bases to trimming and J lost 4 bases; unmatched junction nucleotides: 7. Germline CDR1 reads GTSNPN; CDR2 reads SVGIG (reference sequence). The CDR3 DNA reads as TGTGCCTGCCCCACAGGGGGGGCCTATGGCTACACCTTC. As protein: CACPTGGAYGYTF.

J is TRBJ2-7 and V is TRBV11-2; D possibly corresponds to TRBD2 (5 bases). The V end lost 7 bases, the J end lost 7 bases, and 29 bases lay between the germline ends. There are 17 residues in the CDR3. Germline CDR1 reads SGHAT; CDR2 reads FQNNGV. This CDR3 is CASTPRIADSEGGEQYF. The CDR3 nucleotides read TGTGCCAGCACCCCCCGGATAGCAGACTCAGAAGGCGGGGAGCAGTACTTC. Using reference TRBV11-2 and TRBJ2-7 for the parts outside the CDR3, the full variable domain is EAGVAQSPRYKIIEKRQSVAFWCNPISGHATLYWYQQILGQGPKLLIQFQNNGVVDDSQLPKDRFSAERLKGVDSTLKIQPAKLEDSAVYLCASTPRIADSEGGEQYFGPGTRLTVT.

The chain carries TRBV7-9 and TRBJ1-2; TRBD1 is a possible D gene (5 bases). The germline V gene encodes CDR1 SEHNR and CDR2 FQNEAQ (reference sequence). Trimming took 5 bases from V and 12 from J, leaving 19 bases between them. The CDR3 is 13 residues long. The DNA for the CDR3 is TGTGCCAGCAGCCCTAGTCTGACAGCTTCCCACACCTTC. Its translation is CASSPSLTASHTF.

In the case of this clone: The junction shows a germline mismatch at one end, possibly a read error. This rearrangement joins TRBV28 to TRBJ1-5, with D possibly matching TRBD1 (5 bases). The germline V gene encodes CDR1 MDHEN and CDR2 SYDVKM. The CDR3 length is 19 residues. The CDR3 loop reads CVSSPTIGGMGVSNQPQHF. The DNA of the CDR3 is TGTGTCAGCAGTCCCACAATTGGGGGGATGGGGGTTAGCAATCAGCCCCAGCATTTT.